Below, one T cell receptor beta chain is given with its context. Its antigen is unknown. Base-call qualities are not available, and no considerably larger clone is one nucleotide away. The cohort was made up of around 720 healthy bone marrow donors. All cohort members were sampled while nominally healthy, although unrecorded immune exposures were likely present. The donor tested CMV seronegative and was one of the 352 seronegative cohort members. A peripheral blood sample was provided by each donor, and peripheral blood mononuclear cells were used for TCR beta sequencing. The Qiagen DNeasy Blood Extraction Kit was used to extract genomic DNA from the blood cell samples. Library preparation employed the immunoSEQ multiplex PCR assay. A mixture of 60 forward primers for TCR Vbeta segments and 13 reverse primers for TCR Jbeta segments was used in the multiplex PCR. The CDR3 region of rearranged TCR beta genes was amplified from genomic DNA with a multiplex PCR assay. The amplified TCR beta libraries were sequenced on the Illumina HiSeq System as 87-base-pair reads. The authors' pipeline ran thus. Across the 670 or so repertoires, a later analysis counted tens of millions of unique TCR beta chains, some 11 million of which were shared by at least two donors. Raw reads were error-corrected and collapsed into unique sequences with a nearest-neighbor algorithm that merged closely related sequences to remove PCR and sequencing errors. CDR3 sequences were aligned to IMGT reference sequences to assign V, D and J gene segments. For a sequence to be retained, a match of at least six nucleotides was required to both a V gene segment and a J gene segment. A rearrangement was called productive if the CDR3 had no stop codons and remained in frame with V and J, and every other rearrangement was called non-productive. CDR3 was defined by IMGT convention, running from the second conserved V-encoded cysteine to the conserved J-encoded phenylalanine. Sequences without an unambiguous match to a single V gene segment were excluded from the earlier analysis of 587 of the donors. In an earlier analysis of approximately 590 of the donors, V segments were called functional above 56.7% productive rearrangements and were called segregating when the between-donor standard deviation exceeded 5%. A statistical classification framework was built to diagnose cytomegalovirus status from the catalog of TCR beta chain sequences. V and J gene assignment, in a later analysis, came from comparing TCR nucleotide sequences with IMGT/GENE-DB human TR gene sequences. In a later analysis, CDR3 sequences and most-parsimonious VDJ recombination scenarios were assigned using the TCRdist pipeline. In a later analysis, each TCR beta chain was defined by its CDR3 amino acid sequence together with its V-gene family, and reads lacking a unique V-gene family were excluded. A later analysis removed roughly 590 highly shared, low-generation-probability nucleotide sequences to deal with suspected cross-contamination and a sequencing artifact. A later analysis calculated a clonal expansion index for each public chain from normalized within-repertoire ranks of inferred template counts. Generation probabilities in a later analysis came from a VDJ recombination model fitted to out-of-frame rearrangements, and those results were checked against IGoR. A later analysis scored TCR-TCR, TCR-HLA and TCR-CMV co-occurrence with hypergeometric tests, applying a repertoire-size bias correction to TCR pairs. False discovery rates were estimated in a later analysis by permuting HLA or CMV assignments 20 times. In a later analysis, co-occurring TCRs were grouped using DBSCAN, with TCRdist sequence similarity added in when clustering inside HLA-allele-positive subsets. For co-occurrence clustering, repertoires with fewer than 30,000 or more than 120,000 public chains were excluded, along with a handful of repertoires with anomalous nucleotide sharing. The table comes from immuneACCESS by way of TCRdb, which keeps in-frame sequences with V and J called. Part of the clones is missing from these tables; in studies checked, under half for an unresolved V gene and the rest for unknown reasons. That table supplies the V and J calls and clone size; D and trimming were determined from the DNA. A total of some 200,000 clones appear in this sample, roughly 87% of them only once. Roughly 0.2% of the sample goes to the ten largest clones.

These data come from a study of cytomegalovirus exposure and HLA in healthy donors (dated 2017 in TCRdb). About the investigation overall: An earlier analysis of approximately 640 of the donors reported roughly 300 Gb of sequence data and 117 million unique TCR beta sequences from roughly 180 million T cells. About 300 gigabases of sequencing data and tens of millions of unique TCR sequences were included in an early release covering roughly 600 HLA-typed donors. Of the roughly 400 genotyped donors, approximately 82% fell in the genetic ancestry cluster associated with self-reported Caucasian donors. The study was designed to test whether signatures of past pathogen exposure could be identified by cataloging public T cell receptors. The study used immunosequencing to profile the T cell repertoires of hundreds of subjects and linked those repertoires to cytomegalovirus serostatus. Along with the approximately 700-subject first cohort, a separate validation cohort of around 120 different subjects was used. The study combined high-throughput TCR immunosequencing, statistical association of individual TCRs with disease status, and machine learning to predict cytomegalovirus infection status. A later analysis re-analyzed previously published TCR beta repertoires from 666 donors and added high-resolution HLA genotyping to study TCR occurrence patterns. Rather than drawing on any new phenotypic data, the later analysis identified candidate immune exposures from TCR beta sequences and the way those sequences occurred across donors. An earlier analysis of 587 of the donors applied high-throughput TCR beta sequencing to assess whether each TCR beta V gene segment acted as functional or pseudogenic. Donor age, sex, ethnicity and CMV serostatus were compiled alongside the repertoire data. Genome-wide SNP genotypes for about 55% of the roughly 670 donors were used in a later genetic analysis, which treated that subset as a discovery cohort. Every repertoire in the discovery cohort had been generated on one and the same sequencing platform. HLA typing included class I and class II loci at four-digit resolution. Typing coverage varied by locus: roughly 620-640 donors for A, B, C, DRB1 and DQB1; approximately 500 for DQA1; 606 for DPA1; some 470 for DPB1. Several DR-DQ haplotypes were treated as single units for association and clustering because of strong linkage in the cohort. Across 398 genotyped donors of the cohort, an average of about 220,000 unique TCR beta nucleotide sequences per donor were sequenced, and approximately 17% of those sequences were non-productive. On the study overall, not on this receptor specifically: Most TCR sequences were observed very rarely across donors, whereas some public TCRs were present in many individuals. Correlated functional status among segregating V segments might reflect linkage disequilibrium, but an unknown experimental factor could not be ruled out. In a later analysis, HLA-associated TCR beta chains were found to be more clonally expanded and to have lower generation probabilities than equally common non-associated chains. In vitro tests confirmed that a few of the cytomegalovirus-associated TCR beta chains recognize cytomegalovirus antigens. The study gave a list of around 170 TCR beta chains associated with cytomegalovirus. According to a later analysis, TCR association rates differed among HLA loci, with DRB1 alleles showing the most associated TCRs and HLA-C alleles showing the fewest. A later analysis reported that several top co-occurrence clusters appeared linked to parvovirus B19, influenza, CMV and Epstein-Barr virus. Only TCR beta chains were sequenced in this cohort, and the absence of alpha or paired-chain data limited detectable features. At a false discovery rate of 0.05, a later analysis linked approximately 18,000 TCR beta sequences to specific HLA alleles. A further reported finding was that TCR beta sequences accurately predicted the HLA-A and HLA-B alleles for most subjects in the first cohort. Because some donors lacked HLA typing at each locus, the association tests relied only on the typed subset. An earlier analysis of approximately 600 of the donors showed that most TCR beta V segments appeared in productive rearrangements either about 87% or about 30% of the time, which broadly matched IMGT annotations. A cluster of highly shared sequence variants was judged likely to represent a technical artifact of the sequencing pipeline. A later genetic analysis reported fewer N-insertions in productive TCRs among donors in an Asian-associated ancestry cluster than the roughly 720-donor mean. Some IMGT-functional V segments, including TRBV6-2 and TRBV6-3, could not be distinguished by the 87-base-pair reads and were therefore excluded. When HLA alleles, especially DR and DQ, strongly co-occurred, attributing TCR associations to individual alleles was difficult. V-gene and J-gene trimming of TCR beta chains was associated with a missense DCLRE1C variant in a later genetic analysis, and the association was replicated in an independent cohort. Immune exposure information for the cohort was limited to CMV serostatus. Cytomegalovirus status was reported to be diagnosed by the classifier with high specificity and sensitivity in both the original and validation cohorts. Presence/absence analyses assumed roughly uniform sequencing depth across donors, an assumption that may not hold. According to a later analysis, most CMV-associated TCR beta chains appeared to be HLA-restricted, and the HLA associations seemed to be driven largely by CMV exposure. The earlier analysis of approximately 590 of the donors excluded approximately 15 rarely observed V segments, including chromosome 9 orphons, because counts were too low. The authors suggested that the approach could potentially be generalized to other disease states and immunological phenotypes.

The CDR3 contains 13 residues, cysteine and phenylalanine counted. The CDR3 DNA has 39 bases and is translated from base 1. The germline V gene (reference sequence) sets CDR1 to SEHNR and CDR2 to FQNEAQ. The V end loses 1 base and the J end loses 8 bases, and a stretch of 8 bases separates them. Rearrangement joined TRBV7-9 to TRBJ2-2; too little of a D gene remains to name it. The TCR originated in a girl less than two years old in good health and CMV-seronegative. What was sequenced was PBMCs. The DNA reads as follows: TGTGCCAGCAGCTTAGTTTCCCCAGGGGAGCTGTTTTTT. It encodes CASSLVSPGELFF.